Below, 26 T cell receptor beta chains from the same sample are listed, as sequenced in a study of blood T cell repertoires in COVID-19. Only in-frame clones appear in the TCRdb table, and some are missing; sequencing was by immunoSEQ multiplex PCR. The repertoire consists of 300,000 to 350,000 clones, with approximately 89% occurring once and the leading ten covering less than 9.5%. Sequenced material: PBMCs or T cells enriched from blood (not recorded which). The origin of the receptors is a woman in her thirties who had recovered from COVID-19.

The chain couples TRBV5-1 to TRBJ1-2; 7 bases fit TRBD1. The CDR3 extends over 17 amino acids. V trimming: 4 bases; J trimming: 4 bases; junction bases outside the gene matches: 16. Per germline, CDR1 SGHRS and CDR2 YFSETQ. Here the CDR3 DNA reads TGCGCCAGCAGCCCGGGACAGCGACCCAATGGTTTCTATGGCTACACCTTC. This gives the protein CASSPGQRPNGFYGYTF.

The chain is built from TRBV6-5 and TRBJ2-7, with 8 positions matching TRBD2. The CDR3 has 14 residues. J lost 0 bases, V lost 6 bases, and 4 bases had no gene match. Germline V lookup: CDR1 MNHEY, CDR2 SVGAGI. For the CDR3, the DNA is TGTGCCAGCAGCCGGGGGGGGACCTCCTACGAGCAGTACTTC. It translates to CASSRGGTSYEQYF.

The chain couples TRBV7-9 to TRBJ1-4; D gene unclear. There are 16 residues in the CDR3. Germline V gene sequence: CDR1 SEHNR, CDR2 FQNEAQ (reference sequence). V lost 3 bases to trimming and J lost 4 bases, with 15 bases between them. CDR3 coding DNA: TGTGCCAGCAGCTTTGCCCTCCCCCGGGGTAATGAAAAACTGTTTTTT. Its translation: CASSFALPRGNEKLFF. The variable domain in full, with the rest retrieved from reference TRBV7-9 and TRBJ1-4, is DTGVSQNPRHKITKRGQNVTFRCDPISEHNRLYWYRQTLGQGPEFLTYFQNEAQLEKSRLLSDRFSAERPKGSFSTLEIQRTEQGDSAMYLCASSFALPRGNEKLFFGSGTQLSVL.

This clone has only one observation. The CDR3 DNA reads TGTGCCAGTAGTATAGTTAAGAGGGATGGGATGAACACTGAAGCTTTCTTT. Residues: CASSIVKRDGMNTEAFF. The chain employs TRBV19 and TRBJ1-1, with D unclear. Trimming took 1 base from V and 0 from J, leaving 15 bases between them. CDR1 is LNHDA, CDR2 SQIVND, per germline (reference sequence). The CDR3 covers 17 residues.

The chain joins TRBV5-1 to TRBJ2-7, with TRBD2 identical over 13 bases. CDR1 and CDR2 (germline): SGHRS, YFSETQ. V was pared by 4 bases and J by 3 bases, with 4 bases of the junction left unmatched. The CDR3 length is 15 residues. CDR3 protein: CASSPWTSGSYEQYF. CDR3 bases: TGCGCCAGCAGCCCCTGGACTAGCGGGAGCTACGAGCAGTACTTC.

The chain links TRBV5-4 to TRBJ1-1, with no clear D. V dropped 4 bases and J dropped 3 bases, with 10 bases sitting between them. CDR3 length: 13 amino acids. Germline V gene lookup returns CDR1 SGHNT and CDR2 YYREEE (reference sequence). The CDR3, as DNA: TGTGCCAGCAGCCGGCCGACATACACTGAAGCTTTCTTT. Encoded protein: CASSRPTYTEAFF.

V is TRBV3-1 (or the pseudogene TRBV3-2) and J is TRBJ1-2, with TRBD1 as a possible D gene (6 bases). The CDR3 loop spans 15 amino acids. Germline lookup yields CDR1 LGHDT and CDR2 YNNKEL (reference sequence). V was pared by 2 bases and J by 1 base, with 11 bases between. The CDR3 bases are TGTGCCAGCAGCCAACGCGGACAGCTTAACTATGGCTACACCTTC. Amino acid sequence: CASSQRGQLNYGYTF.

With regard to this clone: Within the sample, other DNA sequences also encode this same CDR3. The chain joins TRBV3-1 (or the pseudogene TRBV3-2) to TRBJ1-1; D is unclear. Germline lookup yields CDR1 LGHDT and CDR2 YNNKEL (reference sequence). V gave up 1 base and J gave up 3 bases, with 6 bases separating them. This CDR3 spans 13 amino acids. This chain's CDR3 is CASSQVEYTEAFF. The CDR3 DNA is TGTGCCAGCAGCCAAGTTGAGTACACTGAAGCTTTCTTT.

The chain carries TRBV19 and TRBJ1-2; D remains ambiguous. The germline V gene has CDR1 LNHDA and CDR2 SQIVND (reference sequence). V was pared by 7 bases and J by 0 bases, with 9 bases between. This CDR3 comprises 13 residues. DNA of the CDR3: TGTGCCAGTACTCCCTTTACTAACTATGGCTACACCTTC. Translation gives CASTPFTNYGYTF.

For the CDR3, the DNA is TGTGCCAGCAGTTTTGGACAGACCTACGAGCAGTACTTC. Translation gives CASSFGQTYEQYF. The rearrangement uses TRBV27 and TRBJ2-7; D perhaps matches TRBD1 (6 bases). Germline V CDR1 and CDR2: MNHEY, SMNVEV (reference sequence). This CDR3 region has 13 residues. V was cut by 3 bases and J by 2 bases, with 8 bases left in between.

The chain recombines TRBV15 with TRBJ2-7, with 8 bases matching TRBD1. The germline CDR1 and CDR2 sequences are LNHNV and YYDKDF (reference sequence). The J segment lost 7 bases and the V segment lost 0 bases, leaving 5 bases of the junction unmatched. The CDR3 runs to 14 residues. CDR3 DNA sequence: TGTGCCACCAGCAGAGACGGGGACAGGAATGAGCAGTACTTC. It codes for CATSRDGDRNEQYF.

The gene calls are TRBV21-1 and TRBJ1-5; the D call in the table, TRBD1, was not verified against the DNA. TRBV21-1 constitutes a pseudogene. The CDR3 extends over 18 amino acids. DNA for the CDR3: TGTGCCAGCAGCAAATCGAAATCCGGGCCCCAGGGGTCTCAGCCCCAGCATTTT. Protein: CASSKSKSGPQGSQPQHF.

The J gene is TRBJ1-5, the V gene TRBV5-1; no clear D gene. CDR3 length: 13 amino acids. Per the germline V gene, CDR1 is SGHRS and CDR2 is YFSETQ. Trimming left V 4 bases short and J 11 bases short, with 16 bases between. The CDR3 sequence is CASSPMPSSTQHF. CDR3 nucleotide sequence: TGCGCCAGCAGCCCTATGCCCTCGTCAACCCAGCATTTT.

This sequence joins TRBV12-3 or TRBV12-4 and TRBJ1-2, with D possibly matching TRBD1 (6 bases). The CDR3 length is 12 residues. Trimming removed 5 bases at V and 6 bases at J, with 10 bases between. For the CDR3, the DNA is TGTGCCAGCAGTAGGGGGACGGATGGCTACACCTTC. It codes for CASSRGTDGYTF.

This clone was seen only once. CDR3 coding DNA: TGTGCCAGCGAAAACGGTCCGGGCGAGGGCACTGAAGCTTTCTTT. Translating it yields CASENGPGEGTEAFF. The rearrangement joins TRBV7-9 to TRBJ1-1; D not resolved. Germline loops: CDR1 SEHNR, CDR2 FQNEAQ (reference sequence). This CDR3 is built from 15 residues. The V gene lost 8 bases and the J gene lost 4 bases, with 20 bases spanning the gap.

V is TRBV27 and J is TRBJ2-7; no definite D call. CDR3 length equals 14 residues. V was pared by 5 bases and J by 2 bases, with 13 bases between. Germline loops: CDR1 MNHEY, CDR2 SMNVEV (reference sequence). The CDR3 here is CASSLSPNTYEQYF. The CDR3, as DNA: TGTGCCAGCAGTCTTAGCCCTAACACCTACGAGCAGTACTTC.

This clone showed up just once. J is TRBJ2-1 and V is TRBV9; 8 nucleotides agree with TRBD2. Trimming at V came to 9 bases and at J to 1 base, leaving 15 bases not matched to a gene. The CDR3 length is 17 residues. From germline, CDR1 is SGDLS and CDR2 YYNGEE. CDR3 in amino acids: CATSPEAGVGSYNEQFF. CDR3 nucleotides: TGTGCCACCTCCCCAGAAGCGGGAGTTGGGTCCTACAATGAGCAGTTCTTC.

Details on this clone: One end of the junction is discordant with germline, which a read error may explain. The chain recombines TRBV7-7 with TRBJ2-1; possibly TRBD2 for D (6 bases). The CDR3 is made up of 16 amino acids. Germline loops: CDR1 SSHAT, CDR2 FNYEAQ (reference sequence). CDR3: CASSPAAGSSYNEQFF. CDR3 coding DNA: TGTGCTAGCAGCCCAGCGGCGGGAAGCTCCTACAATGAGCAGTTCTTC.

This clone was found a few times. The chain has TRBV28 and TRBJ1-5, with D uncertain. V dropped 2 bases and J dropped 4 bases, with 15 bases sitting between them. This CDR3 contains 16 residues. In germline, CDR1 is MDHEN, CDR2 SYDVKM. The CDR3 spells CASSLPIRRRNQPQHF. For the CDR3, the DNA is TGTGCCAGCAGTTTACCCATTCGCAGGAGGAATCAGCCCCAGCATTTT.

The sample holds a few counts of this clone. This chain uses TRBV6-5 with TRBJ1-1; D not resolved. This CDR3 is built from 11 residues. CDR1 is MNHEY, CDR2 SVGAGI, per germline. The V and J ends lost 7 bases and 10 bases respectively, with 13 bases between them. The CDR3 protein is CASMTIYRAFF. The CDR3 region has the DNA TGTGCCAGCATGACCATTTACAGAGCTTTCTTT.

The V call is TRBV7-2, the J call TRBJ1-2; 8 nucleotides line up with TRBD1. The CDR3 sequence is 14 residues long. CDR1 SGHTA and CDR2 FQGNSA come from the germline V gene. V trimming: 5 bases; J trimming: 6 bases; junction bases outside the gene matches: 8. CDR3 amino acids: CASSIRTGSDGYTF. CDR3 coding DNA: TGTGCCAGCAGCATAAGGACAGGGTCCGATGGCTACACCTTC.

The rearrangement links TRBV11-2 to TRBJ1-1; unclear D gene. From germline, CDR1 is SGHAT and CDR2 FQNNGV. The CDR3 is 15 amino acids. The V end was cut by 3 bases, the J end by 4 bases, with 15 bases between. CDR3: CASSFDRMGVTEAFF. Written as DNA, the CDR3 is TGTGCCAGCAGCTTCGATCGTATGGGAGTCACTGAAGCTTTCTTT.

The rearrangement uses TRBV29-1 and TRBJ2-4, with D perhaps matching TRBD2 (6 bases). Trimming cost V 6 bases and J 0 bases, with 33 bases left between them. The V gene's germline CDR1 is SQVTM and CDR2 ANQGSEA. The CDR3 is 21 residues long. The DNA of the CDR3 is TGCAGCGTCGTGGGCCCCGGCTACTCGGGAGTCGACTATACAGCCAAAAACATTCAGTACTTC. Residues: CSVVGPGYSGVDYTAKNIQYF.

This chain joins TRBV5-1 and TRBJ1-5; D call uncertain. Trimming removed 4 bases at V and 0 bases at J, with 5 bases between. The CDR3 runs to 13 residues. From germline, CDR1 is SGHRS and CDR2 YFSETQ. The CDR3 loop is CASSGGSNQPQHF. For the CDR3, the DNA is TGCGCCAGCAGCGGCGGTAGCAATCAGCCCCAGCATTTT.

This clone came up once. This chain links TRBV19 with TRBJ2-5; 11 bases are a match to TRBD1. Looked up from germline, CDR1 is LNHDA and CDR2 is SQIVND (reference sequence). Germline trimming cut 2 bases from V and 5 bases from J; bases unmatched to any gene: 16. This CDR3 has 19 amino acids. Here the CDR3 reads CASSIMFWGQGDLGETQYF. CDR3 sequence (DNA): TGTGCCAGTAGTATAATGTTCTGGGGACAGGGGGATCTAGGGGAGACCCAGTACTTC.

This rearrangement joins TRBV5-1 to TRBJ1-6; TRBD1 is a possible D gene (6 bases). From germline, CDR1 is SGHRS and CDR2 YFSETQ. The CDR3 has 14 amino acids. The V end was cut by 4 bases, the J end by 10 bases, with 15 bases between. This CDR3 is CASSRGQSGSPLHF. The CDR3 nucleotides are TGCGCCAGCAGCCGTGGACAGTCGGGCTCACCCCTCCACTTT. Full variable domain (missing parts from reference TRBV5-1 and TRBJ1-6): KAGVTQTPRYLIKTRGQQVTLSCSPISGHRSVSWYQQTPGQGLQFLFEYFSETQRNKGNFPGRFSGRQFSNSRSEMNVSTLELGDSALYLCASSRGQSGSPLHFGNGTRLTVT.